The 17 T cell receptor beta chains listed next were all sequenced from one sample in a study of cytomegalovirus exposure and HLA in healthy donors. The data were produced by immunoSEQ multiplex PCR, yet TCRdb's version contains in-frame clones alone and is incomplete. Of roughly 150,000 clones listed, 75% to 90% are singletons. Sample: PBMCs. These receptors all come from a woman between 18 and 29 years old in good health and CMV-seronegative.

The genes are TRBV2 and TRBJ2-5; D is possibly TRBD2 (7 bases). The V end was cut by 4 bases, the J end by 7 bases, with 25 bases between. The CDR3 contains 17 residues. In germline, CDR1 is SNHLY, CDR2 FYNNEI. The CDR3 region is CASSVGGAFTIRGTQYF. CDR3 sequence (DNA): TGTGCCAGCAGTGTGGGGGGGGCGTTTACGATTCGCGGGACCCAGTACTTC.

The chain uses TRBV27 and TRBJ1-1, with 8 bases fitting TRBD1. The CDR3 sequence is 16 residues long. The germline gives CDR1 MNHEY, CDR2 SMNVEV (reference sequence). The J segment lost 0 bases and the V segment lost 6 bases, leaving 9 bases of the junction unmatched. CDR3 loop: CASSPDRGRLNTEAFF. CDR3 coding DNA: TGTGCCAGCAGCCCAGACAGGGGTCGCTTGAACACTGAAGCTTTCTTT.

The chain employs TRBV5-1 and TRBJ2-5, with 7 nucleotides matching TRBD1. Germline V gives CDR1 SGHRS, CDR2 YFSETQ. This CDR3 contains 14 residues. With 2 bases clipped from V and 3 bases from J, the junction kept 4 bases outside the gene matches. CDR3 sequence: CASSFDRVEETQYF. The CDR3 DNA is TGCGCCAGCAGCTTCGACAGGGTTGAAGAGACCCAGTACTTC.

The genes are TRBV5-1 and TRBJ1-1, with D maybe TRBD1 (6 bases). The germline V gene has CDR1 SGHRS and CDR2 YFSETQ. With 5 bases removed from V and 3 bases from J, the gap between germline ends came to 11 bases. This CDR3 is 13 amino acids long. CDR3 sequence (DNA): TGCGCCAGCAGACTAACAGGGTACACTGAAGCTTTCTTT. This gives the protein CASRLTGYTEAFF.

The chain is built from TRBV9 and TRBJ1-3; D may be TRBD1 (5 bases). The CDR3 extends over 12 amino acids. V gave up 7 bases and J gave up 4 bases, with 9 bases separating them. The germline CDR1 and CDR2 sequences are SGDLS and YYNGEE. CDR3 in DNA: TGTGCCAGCGGGGGGGACGGAAACACCATATATTTT. It is translated as CASGGDGNTIYF.

The chain has TRBV7-6 and TRBJ2-1; TRBD2 agrees at 8 bases. CDR1 is SGHVS and CDR2 is FNYEAQ in the germline V gene. This CDR3 spans 15 amino acids. J was trimmed by 2 bases and V by 5 bases; bases with no gene match: 5. CDR3 coding DNA: TGTGCCAGCAGCAAAATAGCGGGACCCTACAATGAGCAGTTCTTC. Translated: CASSKIAGPYNEQFF.

The chain joins TRBV27 to TRBJ1-4, with 10 bases lining up with TRBD1. J gave up 7 bases and V 4 bases, and 3 bases lay outside the gene matches. This CDR3 has 14 residues. Germline V gene lookup returns CDR1 MNHEY and CDR2 SMNVEV (reference sequence). CDR3 DNA: TGTGCCAGCAGTTCGACAGGGGGCTCTGAAAAACTGTTTTTT. Its translation: CASSSTGGSEKLFF.

This chain links TRBV29-1 with TRBJ2-5, with TRBD2 matching over 8 bases. The CDR3 sequence is 16 residues long. The J segment lost 5 bases and the V segment lost 5 bases, leaving 16 bases of the junction unmatched. Per the germline V gene, CDR1 is SQVTM and CDR2 is ANQGSEA. The CDR3 here is CSVISGGAFSRETQYF. In nucleotides, the CDR3 is TGCAGCGTTATCTCGGGAGGGGCTTTTTCACGGGAGACCCAGTACTTC.

The J gene is TRBJ1-2, the V gene TRBV19, with D possibly being TRBD1 (5 bases). Per germline, CDR1 LNHDA and CDR2 SQIVND (reference sequence). CDR3 length equals 14 residues. V was clipped by 3 bases and J by 6 bases, with 14 bases between them. The CDR3 spells CASSINWQGDGYTF. In nucleotides, the CDR3 is TGTGCCAGTAGTATCAATTGGCAGGGTGATGGCTACACCTTC.

The chain couples TRBV2 to TRBJ1-1, with D unresolved. V lost 10 bases, J lost 4 bases, and 16 bases lay in between. The CDR3 runs 13 residues. In germline, CDR1 is SNHLY, CDR2 FYNNEI. CDR3 in DNA: TGTGCCACCTGGTCACCCGGTGGCACTGAAGCTTTCTTT. Amino acids: CATWSPGGTEAFF.

The genes are TRBV7-2 and TRBJ1-1, with D perhaps matching TRBD1 (5 bases). Between the trimmed V and J ends, which lost 4 bases and 5 bases, there was a span of 20 bases. The CDR3 loop spans 16 amino acids. From germline, CDR1 is SGHTA and CDR2 FQGNSA. This CDR3 is CASSSLPQVLGTEAFF. In DNA, the CDR3 is TGTGCCAGCAGCTCGCTCCCACAGGTACTGGGAACTGAAGCTTTCTTT.

The rearrangement joins TRBV5-1 to TRBJ2-7; 14 nucleotides line up with TRBD2. The V and J ends lost 1 base and 1 base, in that order; junction bases with no gene match: 10. The CDR3 length is 19 residues. Germline loops: CDR1 SGHRS, CDR2 YFSETQ. CDR3 amino acids: CASSLRGGLAGDFSYEQYF. Here the CDR3 DNA reads TGCGCCAGCAGCTTGCGGGGGGGACTAGCGGGAGATTTTTCCTACGAGCAGTACTTC.

The CDR3 loop reads CSVRHLNTEAFF. CDR3 DNA: TGCAGCGTTAGACACCTGAACACTGAAGCTTTCTTT. The chain carries TRBV29-1 and TRBJ1-1; D gene unclear. V was cut by 5 bases and J by 0 bases, with 7 bases left in between. CDR1 is SQVTM and CDR2 is ANQGSEA in the germline V gene. The CDR3 length is 12 residues.

The chain joins TRBV6-1 to TRBJ2-3, with D unresolved. Trimming took 5 bases from V and 3 from J, leaving 9 bases between them. The CDR3 consists of 13 residues. The germline V gene encodes CDR1 MNHNS and CDR2 SASEGT. CDR3 amino acids: CASSRTRTDTQYF. The CDR3 DNA is TGTGCCAGCAGTCGAACCCGGACAGATACGCAGTATTTT.

The V call is TRBV4-2, the J call TRBJ1-1, with 12 bases matching TRBD1. Germline V gene data show CDR1 as LGHNA and CDR2 as YNFKEQ. The CDR3 is made up of 18 amino acids. V was pared by 4 bases and J by 1 base, with 10 bases of the junction left unmatched. CDR3 nucleotides: TGTGCCAGCAGCCCACGGCGGGGACAGGGGGCCCAGAACACTGAAGCTTTCTTT. This translates into CASSPRRGQGAQNTEAFF.

The chain employs TRBV2 and TRBJ2-7, with 12 bases lining up with TRBD1. The CDR3 runs 18 residues. Germline V CDR1 and CDR2: SNHLY, FYNNEI. Losses at the gene ends were 6 bases for V and 3 bases for J; bases not matched to a gene: 15. The CDR3, as DNA: TGTGCCAGCAGGTTGGGACAGGGGGCGTACCAGCCGATCTACGAGCAGTACTTC. It is translated as CASRLGQGAYQPIYEQYF.

The J gene is TRBJ1-1, the V gene TRBV11-1; tentatively, D is TRBD1 (5 bases). V lost 2 bases to trimming and J lost 2 bases, with 6 bases between them. Germline-derived CDR1 and CDR2 are SGHAT and FQDESV (reference sequence). The CDR3 is 13 residues long. CDR3 in DNA: TGTGCCAGCAGCTTATGGACAAACACTGAAGCTTTCTTT. Translating gives CASSLWTNTEAFF.